One and the same sample provided the 26 T cell receptor beta chains below, sequenced in a study of T cells in narcolepsy. The method was immunoSEQ multiplex PCR; TCRdb's version includes in-frame clones alone and lacks a portion of them. The data contain 28,000 or so clones, roughly four fifths of them seen just once; the ten biggest clones take up approximately 1.1%. The sequencing input was CD45RA- memory CD4+ T cells from PBMCs. Source of these receptors: a human donor with narcolepsy.

Regarding this clone: This CDR3 fails to terminate in the conserved phenylalanine or tryptophan, so it likely reflects a read error. This sequence joins TRBV9 and TRBJ1-2; possibly TRBD1 for D (5 bases). The germline gives CDR1 SGDLS, CDR2 YYNGEE. The CDR3 totals 14 residues. Trimming took off 0 bases at V and 6 bases at J, with 12 bases between the two ends. In nucleotides, the CDR3 is TGTGCCAGCAGCGTAGCCCCAGGGACCGATGGCTACACCTCC. Translating it yields CASSVAPGTDGYTS.

V usage is TRBV6-5 and J usage is TRBJ2-2, with 11 bases aligning to TRBD1. V was pared by 4 bases and J by 8 bases, with 9 bases of the junction left unmatched. Germline CDR1 and CDR2: MNHEY and SVGAGI. This CDR3 is 16 amino acids long. This chain's CDR3 is CASSSPGQGGRGELFF. The DNA of the CDR3 is TGTGCCAGCAGTTCCCCGGGACAGGGGGGAAGGGGGGAGCTGTTTTTT.

The rearrangement joins TRBV6-1 to TRBJ1-1; 7 nucleotides align to TRBD1. CDR3 size: 17 residues. The trim removed 3 bases at V and 1 base at J, leaving 11 bases unmatched. Germline V gene sequence: CDR1 MNHNS, CDR2 SASEGT. CDR3 region: CASSDSRQGKWNTEAFF. Here the CDR3 DNA reads TGTGCCAGCAGTGATTCACGACAGGGCAAGTGGAACACTGAAGCTTTCTTT.

The J gene is TRBJ2-7, the V gene TRBV29-1, with D perhaps TRBD1 (5 bases). Germline V gives CDR1 SQVTM, CDR2 ANQGSEA. This CDR3 contains 15 residues. V was cut by 0 bases and J by 6 bases, with 18 bases left in between. Here the CDR3 reads CSVEDRQGPGTEQYF. The CDR3 DNA sequence: TGCAGCGTTGAAGATAGGCAGGGCCCTGGTACCGAGCAGTACTTC.

The V and J genes are TRBV18 and TRBJ2-6, with D unresolved. CDR1 is KGHSH and CDR2 is LQKENI in the germline V gene. Deletions cut 0 bases from V and 2 bases from J, with 14 bases between. The CDR3 is made up of 18 amino acids. The CDR3 coding sequence is TGTGCCAGCTCACCACCGGGTGCCCTTTCGCCTGGGGCCAACGTCCTGACTTTC. Its protein is CASSPPGALSPGANVLTF.

This clone was seen a few times. The chain has TRBV19 and TRBJ1-5; 7 bases map to TRBD1. CDR1 and CDR2 (germline): LNHDA, SQIVND (reference sequence). V lost 8 bases to trimming and J lost 3 bases; unmatched junction nucleotides: 7. The CDR3 sequence is 14 residues long. For the CDR3, the DNA is TGTGCCAGTGGCACCACAGGGGCCAATCAGCCCCAGCATTTT. Residues: CASGTTGANQPQHF.

This clone occurred a few times. Additional DNA sequences in this sample encode the identical CDR3. The chain joins TRBV5-1 to TRBJ1-2; TRBD1 might be the D (6 bases). Trimming removed 0 bases at V and 8 bases at J, with 11 bases between. Per germline, CDR1 SGHRS and CDR2 YFSETQ. This CDR3 has 13 residues. The CDR3 loop is CASSLEGVRGYTF. The DNA of the CDR3 is TGCGCCAGCAGCTTGGAGGGGGTTAGAGGCTACACCTTC.

The V call is TRBV7-3, the J call TRBJ1-6, with D unclear. Germline V lookup: CDR1 SGHTA, CDR2 FQGTGA. The CDR3 is 14 residues long. V lost 3 bases to trimming and J lost 5 bases, with 8 bases between them. This CDR3 reads CASSFQGNNSPLHF. The CDR3 DNA reads TGTGCCAGCAGCTTCCAAGGGAATAATTCACCCCTCCACTTT.

The chain uses TRBV27 and TRBJ2-4; TRBD2 agrees at 10 bases. This CDR3 contains 15 residues. Germline values: CDR1 MNHEY, CDR2 SMNVEV (reference sequence). Unmatched junction bases numbered 15, after V lost 5 bases and J lost 14 bases. The CDR3 DNA reads as TGTGCCAGCAGTCCCTCCGGGCAAGCGGGAGGGCCCAAGTACTTC. Its protein is CASSPSGQAGGPKYF.

This rearrangement joins TRBV28 to TRBJ1-4, with unresolved D. Germline-derived CDR1 and CDR2 are MDHEN and SYDVKM. The CDR3 is 11 amino acids. V shed 9 bases and J shed 4 bases, with 6 bases lying between them. CDR3 nucleotides: TGTGCCAGTAGCGGTAATGAAAAACTGTTTTTT. Its protein is CASSGNEKLFF. The full variable domain, with the rest looked up from reference TRBV28 and TRBJ1-4, is DVKVTQSSRYLVKRTGEKVFLECVQDMDHENMFWYRQDPGLGLRLIYFSYDVKMKEKGDIPEGYSVSREKKERFSLILESASTNQTSMYLCASSGNEKLFFGSGTQLSVL.

The chain has TRBV29-1 and TRBJ2-7; a possible D gene is TRBD2 (6 bases). The ends were cut back, 7 bases at V and 2 bases at J, with 15 bases in the middle. This CDR3 comprises 13 residues. Germline V gene sequence: CDR1 SQVTM, CDR2 ANQGSEA. In DNA, the CDR3 is TGCAGCGCAACGGCCGGCGGGACCTACGAGCAGTACTTC. Translating gives CSATAGGTYEQYF.

This chain joins TRBV7-2 and TRBJ1-5, with TRBD1 identical over 8 bases. The junction had 7 bases not matched to a gene; V was cut back by 5 bases and J by 4 bases. The CDR3 sequence is 15 residues long. Germline V gene data show CDR1 as SGHTA and CDR2 as FQGNSA. Here the CDR3 DNA reads TGTGCCAGCAGCCGAGAAACAGGGGGGAATCAGCCCCAGCATTTT. It yields the protein CASSRETGGNQPQHF.

The DNA of the CDR3 is TGTGCCAGCAGCTTATCAGGGGCGGTGAACACTGAAGCTTTCTTT. This gives the protein CASSLSGAVNTEAFF. The chain links TRBV11-2 to TRBJ1-1; a weak D match, TRBD1 (6 bases). Looked up from germline, CDR1 is SGHAT and CDR2 is FQNNGV. The CDR3 contains 15 residues. Trimming pared 2 bases from V and 0 bases from J, leaving 10 bases between.

This clone has a handful of counts. The chain couples TRBV4-1 to TRBJ2-5; D might be TRBD2 (6 bases). This CDR3 contains 16 residues. Germline assignment: CDR1 MGHRA and CDR2 YSYEKL. V was pared by 4 bases and J by 2 bases, with 17 bases between. The CDR3 region is CASSPQLGGLQETQYF. In DNA, the CDR3 is TGCGCCAGCAGCCCCCAGTTGGGCGGACTACAAGAGACCCAGTACTTC.

J is TRBJ1-1 and V is TRBV5-1; unclear D gene. With 2 bases removed from V and 4 bases from J, the gap between germline ends came to 9 bases. The V gene's germline CDR1 is SGHRS and CDR2 YFSETQ. The CDR3 runs 13 residues. The CDR3 loop reads CASSLTVSTEAFF. The CDR3 coding sequence is TGCGCCAGCAGCTTAACAGTATCCACTGAAGCTTTCTTT. The whole variable domain, remainder taken from reference TRBV5-1 and TRBJ1-1, is KAGVTQTPRYLIKTRGQQVTLSCSPISGHRSVSWYQQTPGQGLQFLFEYFSETQRNKGNFPGRFSGRQFSNSRSEMNVSTLELGDSALYLCASSLTVSTEAFFGQGTRLTVV.

The chain joins TRBV6-1 to TRBJ2-2; perhaps TRBD1 as D (6 bases). Germline CDR1 is MNHNS and CDR2 is SASEGT. This CDR3 has 15 amino acids. Trimming pared 7 bases from V and 5 bases from J, leaving 17 bases between. In nucleotides, the CDR3 is TGTGCCAGCATCGGTACAGGGTATACAACCGGGGAGCTGTTTTTT. Its translation is CASIGTGYTTGELFF.

The chain uses TRBV7-2 and TRBJ2-2; D remains ambiguous. V was shortened by 0 bases and J by 4 bases, with 9 bases between the two germline ends. CDR3 length: 15 residues. CDR1 is SGHTA, CDR2 FQGNSA, per germline. For the CDR3, the DNA is TGTGCCAGCAGCTTAGCGGTACGCGGCACCGGGGAGCTGTTTTTT. Residues: CASSLAVRGTGELFF.

This chain uses TRBV27 with TRBJ2-6, with D hard to call. Germline assignment: CDR1 MNHEY and CDR2 SMNVEV (reference sequence). Trimming took off 2 bases at V and 0 bases at J, with 8 bases between the two ends. The CDR3 length is 16 residues. The CDR3 sequence is CASSLGGNSGANVLTF. Here the CDR3 DNA reads TGTGCCAGCAGTTTAGGCGGAAACTCTGGGGCCAACGTCCTGACTTTC. The whole variable domain, filled in from reference TRBV27 and TRBJ2-6, reads EAQVTQNPRYLITVTGKKLTVTCSQNMNHEYMSWYRQDPGLGLRQIYYSMNVEVTDKGDVPEGYKVSRKEKRNFPLILESPSPNQTSLYFCASSLGGNSGANVLTFGAGSRLTVL.

V is TRBV6-1 and J is TRBJ1-2; D may be TRBD1 (6 bases). Trimming shortened V by 6 bases and J by 7 bases, and 12 bases separated the two germline ends. The CDR3 consists of 12 residues. Germline CDR1 and CDR2: MNHNS and SASEGT. CDR3 sequence: CASRPDSRGYTF. CDR3 coding DNA: TGTGCCAGCAGGCCGGACAGCCGTGGCTACACCTTC.

The rearrangement uses TRBV7-2 and TRBJ2-1; D ambiguous. The V and J ends lost 1 base and 5 bases respectively, with 6 bases between them. The CDR3 runs 13 residues. The germline V gene encodes CDR1 SGHTA and CDR2 FQGNSA. The CDR3 region is CASSLVNNNEQFF. CDR3 coding DNA: TGTGCCAGCAGCTTAGTGAACAACAATGAGCAGTTCTTC.

V usage is TRBV27 and J usage is TRBJ1-6, with D possibly being TRBD1 (5 bases). Trimming removed 6 bases from V and 5 bases from J, with 20 bases in between. Germline V CDR1 and CDR2: MNHEY, SMNVEV (reference sequence). The CDR3 spans 17 residues. CDR3 DNA: TGTGCCAGCAGCCGAGACAGTTTCTCCCCCAATAATTCACCCCTCCACTTT. Its protein is CASSRDSFSPNNSPLHF.

The CDR3 nucleotides are TGCGCCAGCAGTTCGGGACAGTATAATGAAAAACTGTTTTTT. This translates into CASSSGQYNEKLFF. The J gene is TRBJ1-4, the V gene TRBV5-1; TRBD1 matches at 7 bases. The V gene's germline CDR1 is SGHRS and CDR2 YFSETQ. There are 14 residues in the CDR3. Trimming took 5 bases from V and 4 from J; bases not matched to a gene: 5. Looking up the rest from reference TRBV5-1 and TRBJ1-4 gives the full variable domain: KAGVTQTPRYLIKTRGQQVTLSCSPISGHRSVSWYQQTPGQGLQFLFEYFSETQRNKGNFPGRFSGRQFSNSRSEMNVSTLELGDSALYLCASSSGQYNEKLFFGSGTQLSVL.

The V call is TRBV11-2, the J call TRBJ2-3; 9 bases line up with TRBD2. The CDR3 is made up of 16 amino acids. The ends lost 5 bases at V and 2 bases at J; junction bases unmatched: 8. Germline V gene data show CDR1 as SGHAT and CDR2 as FQNNGV. CDR3 bases: TGTGCCAGCAGCCCCGGGACTAGCAGGGTCACAGATACGCAGTATTTT. Amino acid sequence: CASSPGTSRVTDTQYF.

The chain carries TRBV19 and TRBJ2-7, with D possibly called TRBD1 or TRBD2 (5 bases each). V lost 6 bases, J lost 0 bases, and 21 bases lay in between. The CDR3 runs to 17 residues. CDR1 and CDR2 from the germline V gene are LNHDA and SQIVND (reference sequence). The CDR3 coding sequence is TGTGCCAGTAGATCCCTCTGGGACCCGGAGAGCTCCTACGAGCAGTACTTC. Translated: CASRSLWDPESSYEQYF.

The chain is built from TRBV6-1 and TRBJ2-2, with D hard to call. In germline, CDR1 is MNHNS, CDR2 SASEGT. The CDR3 spans 14 residues. V was trimmed by 8 bases and J by 5 bases, leaving 15 bases between them. The DNA for the CDR3 is TGTGCCAGCGGTTGGAACAGCGAAACCGGGGAGCTGTTTTTT. Translated: CASGWNSETGELFF.

This chain joins TRBV18 and TRBJ1-2, with D possibly matching TRBD1 (5 bases). With 2 bases removed from V and 7 bases from J, the gap between germline ends came to 8 bases. Germline values: CDR1 KGHSH, CDR2 LQKENI. The CDR3 is 12 residues long. Here the CDR3 reads CASSPSQGGYTF. CDR3 nucleotide sequence: TGTGCCAGCTCACCATCCCAGGGTGGCTACACCTTC. Variable domain in full (rest from reference TRBV18 and TRBJ1-2): NAGVMQNPRHLVRRRGQEARLRCSPMKGHSHVYWYRQLPEEGLKFMVYLQKENIIDESGMPKERFSAEFPKEGPSILRIQQVVRGDSAAYFCASSPSQGGYTFGSGTRLTVV.